This TCR beta chain was documented in a study of response to subunit inactivated influenza vaccine. Study-wide results and limits: Researchers suggested that each seasonal influenza vaccination recruits few new T cells.

MiXCR, run by TCRdb on the RT-PCR reads, gives a single entry per CDR3 protein. Among about 190,000 distinct CDR3 sequences listed, approximately 15% were seen once. This CDR3 is 14 amino acids long. CDR1 is KGHSH and CDR2 is LQKENI in the germline V gene. V gave up 0 bases and J gave up 2 bases, with 8 bases separating them. For this clonotype: Its antigen is unidentified.

The chain joins TRBV18 to TRBJ2-7; D not certain. Specimen: CD8+ T cells sorted from PBMCs, collected roughly 5 days after vaccination. The sequence was collected from a man in his forties or fifties who received an inactivated influenza vaccine. CDR3 protein: CASSPPRIAYEQYF. The DNA of the CDR3 is TGTGCCAGCTCACCACCGAGGATAGCCTACGAGCAGTACTTC.